This T cell receptor beta chain was captured by sequencing in a study of blood T cell repertoires in COVID-19. At the level of the study: Acute and convalescent COVID-19 samples came from the United States, Italy and Spain. From T cells, B-cell-depleted T cells, or PBMCs came the material, which was cDNA or gDNA.

CDR3 length: 15 amino acids. Germline loops: CDR1 SGHDN, CDR2 FVKESK. Unmatched junction bases numbered 6, after V lost 3 bases and J lost 10 bases. Under the authors' procedure: Scientists estimated how many nucleated cells there were by amplifying reference gene primers. TCRdb keeps only in-frame clones here, not all; method: immunoSEQ multiplex PCR. V and J calls and clone size come straight from that table; D and trimming were deduced from the DNA. This sample yields 300,000 to 400,000 clones, of which approximately 88% are seen a single time; 3.5% to 4% belongs to the top ten. The chain recombines TRBV14 with TRBJ1-6, with 10 positions matching TRBD1. The receptor comes from a woman aged 50 to 60 with active or convalescent COVID-19. Input material: peripheral blood. For the CDR3, the DNA is TGTGCCAGCAGCCAGACGGGACAGGGGAACTCACCCCTCCACTTT. It specifies CASSQTGQGNSPLHF.